The rows below give T cell receptor beta chains drawn from one sample of a study of Graves' ophthalmopathy and Graves' hyperthyroidism. A single record per CDR3 protein comes from TCRdb applying MiXCR to the multiplex PCR reads. The sample records hundreds of thousands of distinct CDR3 sequences, around 21% being singletons. Sequenced: peripheral blood. The receptors shown here come from a woman aged 18 to 35 with stable Graves' hyperthyroidism. Each CDR3 is given with its conserved first and last residue. The D gene is left open where the match is weak. Clone size, where shown, is once, few, many, or a class for clones that have expanded.

D,V,J,size,CDR3,DNA
NA,TRBV5-4,TRBJ1-1,many,CASSRIGRGNTEAFF,TGTGCCAGCAGCCGGATTGGACGGGGGAACACTGAAGCTTTCTTT
TRBD1,TRBV6-5,TRBJ2-7,many,CASDIRGPGYEQYF,TGTGCCAGCGATATCAGGGGGCCTGGCTACGAGCAGTACTTC
NA,TRBV12-3/TRBV12-4,TRBJ1-2,few,CASSPGGGFYGYTF,TGTGCCAGCAGTCCTGGGGGGGGCTTCTATGGCTACACCTTC
NA,TRBV30,TRBJ1-2,many,CAWCLQGAYGYTF,TGTGCCTGGTGCCTCCAGGGAGCCTATGGCTACACCTTC
NA,TRBV3-1,TRBJ2-7,few,CASSQDSRGLYYYEQYF,TGTGCCAGCAGCCAAGATTCCCGGGGACTTTACTACTACGAGCAGTACTTC
NA,TRBV20-1,TRBJ2-5,many,CSASGGASETQYF,TGCAGTGCTAGCGGTGGGGCTAGCGAGACCCAGTACTTC
NA,TRBV7-9,TRBJ2-7,NA,CASSLVENYEQYF,TGTGCCAGCAGCTTGGTGGAGAACTACGAGCAGTACTTC
TRBD1,TRBV27,TRBJ1-5,NA,CASSSSGTVTNQPQHF,TGTGCCAGCAGTTCATCCGGGACAGTCACCAATCAGCCCCAGCATTTT
NA,TRBV28,TRBJ1-5,many,CASSLIGFANQPQHF,TGTGCCAGCAGTTTGATTGGGTTTGCCAATCAGCCCCAGCATTTT
TRBD2,TRBV11-2,TRBJ2-5,many,CASSSLAGGETQYF,TGTGCCAGCAGCTCACTAGCGGGCGGGGAGACCCAGTACTTC
NA,TRBV13,TRBJ2-5,many,CASSLESGVQVQETQYF,TGTGCCAGCAGCTTAGAATCGGGTGTACAGGTCCAAGAGACCCAGTACTTC
NA,TRBV4-1,TRBJ2-7,few,CASSQIDTKGEQYF,TGCGCCAGCAGCCAAATTGATACAAAGGGCGAGCAGTACTTC
TRBD1,TRBV20-1,TRBJ1-2,many,CSAFGQGANYGYTF,TGCAGTGCTTTTGGACAGGGGGCTAACTATGGCTACACCTTC
NA,TRBV24-1,TRBJ1-2,many,CATSDPLRGSYGYTF,TGTGCCACCAGTGATCCTCTACGGGGAAGTTATGGCTACACCTTC
NA,TRBV2,TRBJ2-5,many,CASSRLDLETQYF,TGTGCCAGCAGCAGACTCGATCTGGAGACCCAGTACTTC
NA,TRBV29-1,TRBJ2-5,NA,CSVEGTRGWETQYF,TGCAGCGTTGAAGGGACACGGGGTTGGGAGACCCAGTACTTC
TRBD1,TRBV20-1,TRBJ1-1,many,CSVSRGTTEAFF,TGCAGTGTCAGCAGGGGGACAACTGAAGCTTTCTTT
TRBD2,TRBV20-1,TRBJ2-7,many,CSATGTSGWSSYEQYF,TGCAGTGCGACCGGGACTAGCGGGTGGAGCTCCTACGAGCAGTACTTC
NA,TRBV20-1,TRBJ1-2,many,CSASEYGYTF,TGCAGTGCCTCAGAGTATGGCTACACCTTC
NA,TRBV15,TRBJ2-4,few,CATSRAEGSDKYF,TGTGCCACCAGCAGAGCGGAAGGGTCGGATAAGTACTTC
TRBD2,TRBV12-3/TRBV12-4,TRBJ2-7,NA,CASSLAAGTSSYEQYF,TGTGCCAGCAGTTTAGCTGCTGGGACTAGCAGCTACGAGCAGTACTTC
TRBD1,TRBV25-1,TRBJ2-5,many,CASSENRGRETQYF,TGTGCCAGCAGTGAAAACAGGGGGCGGGAGACCCAGTACTTC
NA,TRBV28,TRBJ1-1,NA,CASSSPGGPMNTEAFF,TGTGCCAGCAGTTCCCCGGGGGGACCCATGAACACTGAAGCTTTCTTT
NA,TRBV30,TRBJ2-5,NA,CAWSVLQQETQYF,TGTGCCTGGAGTGTTTTACAGCAAGAGACCCAGTACTTC
TRBD1,TRBV11-2,TRBJ1-2,NA,CASSSIEGTANYGYTF,TGTGCCAGCAGCTCAATAGAGGGGACAGCCAACTATGGCTACACCTTC
NA,TRBV6-1,TRBJ2-2,many,CASSQGSGELFF,TGTGCCAGCAGTCAGGGTTCCGGGGAGCTGTTTTTT
TRBD1,TRBV12-3/TRBV12-4,TRBJ1-6,many,CASRKRQGGSPLHF,TGTGCCAGCAGAAAACGACAGGGGGGATCACCCCTCCACTTT